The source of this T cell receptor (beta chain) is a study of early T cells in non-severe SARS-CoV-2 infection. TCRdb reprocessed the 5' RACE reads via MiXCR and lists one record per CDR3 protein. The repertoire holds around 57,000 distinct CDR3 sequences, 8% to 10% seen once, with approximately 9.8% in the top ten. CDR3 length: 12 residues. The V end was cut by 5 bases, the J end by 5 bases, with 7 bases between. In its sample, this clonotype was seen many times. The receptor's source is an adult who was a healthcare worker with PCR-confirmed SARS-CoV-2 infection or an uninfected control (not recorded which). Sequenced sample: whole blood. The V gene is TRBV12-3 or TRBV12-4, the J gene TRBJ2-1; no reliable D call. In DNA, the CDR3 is TGTGCCAGCAGTGGGGTGGACAATGAGCAGTTCTTC. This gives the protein CASSGVDNEQFF.